The 20 T cell receptor beta chains reported below all come from one sample, sequenced in a study of post-analysis software for immune sequencing data. For these receptors, no antigen is known. Every TCR beta cDNA library bore unique molecular identifiers. From the PCR reads, TCRdb called clonotypes with MiXCR, one entry per CDR3 protein. There are about 800,000 distinct CDR3 sequences in the sample; 25% to 30% occur only once, and around 0.55% lies in the top ten. General observations from the study: Patients used several TRBV segments, including TRBV5-6, TRBV5-1 and TRBV20-1, more often than controls.

The sample comprised blood. These receptors originate from a girl between 10 and 17 years old with multiple sclerosis.

This clonotype was counted between two and nine times. This chain joins TRBV4-3 and TRBJ2-1, with a tentative D call TRBD2 (6 bases). Germline V gene data show CDR1 as LGHNA and CDR2 as YSLEER. The CDR3 contains 15 residues. The V gene lost 1 base and the J gene lost 5 bases, with 12 bases spanning the gap. The CDR3 coding sequence is TGCGCCAGCAGCCAAGTCGGGACTCCTAACAATGAGCAGTTCTTC. Its protein product is CASSQVGTPNNEQFF.

The rearrangement links TRBV12-3 or TRBV12-4 to TRBJ1-1, with D hard to call. The V end was cut by 1 base, the J end by 0 bases, with 6 bases between. The CDR3 consists of 14 residues. CDR3 nucleotides: TGTGCCAGCAGTTTAGTTGCGGTGAACACTGAAGCTTTCTTT. Translating gives CASSLVAVNTEAFF.

V and J are TRBV5-1 and TRBJ2-3; 8 nucleotides line up with TRBD2. The junction had 14 bases not matched to a gene; V was cut back by 5 bases and J by 9 bases. CDR1 and CDR2 from the germline V gene are SGHRS and YFSETQ. The CDR3 has 15 amino acids. The CDR3 sequence is CASRTLREVSSTQYF. The CDR3 nucleotides read TGCGCCAGCAGAACGTTGCGGGAGGTTTCAAGCACGCAGTATTTT.

The CDR3 region is CASSATGGGQPQHF. In DNA form, the CDR3 reads TGTGCCAGCAGCGCCACAGGGGGCGGTCAGCCCCAGCATTTT. The gene calls are TRBV2 and TRBJ1-5, with TRBD1 matching 9 bases. Germline values: CDR1 SNHLY, CDR2 FYNNEI. The CDR3 totals 14 residues. Trimming at V came to 6 bases and at J to 6 bases, leaving 6 bases not matched to a gene.

This clonotype was seen a few times. The junction departs from germline at one end; a sequencing error may be responsible. CDR3 sequence (DNA): TGTGCCAGCTCGGAGGGGCGGATTACTGTAGCTTTCTTT. Protein product: CASSEGRITVAFF. The genes are TRBV2 and TRBJ1-1; D perhaps matches TRBD1 (5 bases). The CDR3 has 13 residues. Germline CDR1 and CDR2: SNHLY and FYNNEI.

Only a few counts were recorded for this clonotype. V is TRBV20-1 and J is TRBJ2-7; the D is unclear. Germline CDR1 DFQATT, CDR2 SNEGSKA (reference sequence). Deletions cut 1 base from V and 2 bases from J, with 12 bases between. The CDR3 is made up of 14 amino acids. This CDR3 reads CSARGLRQAYEQYF. Here the CDR3 DNA reads TGCAGTGCTAGAGGACTTCGCCAAGCCTACGAGCAGTACTTC.

This chain connects TRBV12-3 or TRBV12-4 to TRBJ2-1; D is tentatively TRBD1 or TRBD2 (5 bases each). The CDR3 runs to 16 residues. V was clipped by 4 bases and J by 0 bases, with 13 bases between them. The CDR3, as DNA: TGTGCCAGCAGTTCCCTATGGGGGAGCTCCTACAATGAGCAGTTCTTC. This codes for CASSSLWGSSYNEQFF.

This clonotype was observed once. At one of its ends the junction is not consistent with the germline gene, which may arise from a read error. The chain joins TRBV5-4 to TRBJ2-6; 7 positions match TRBD1. CDR1 SGHNT and CDR2 YYREEE come from the germline V gene (reference sequence). The CDR3 extends over 16 amino acids. The CDR3 reads CASRMGQNSEANVLTF. CDR3 sequence (DNA): TGTGCCAGCAGAATGGGACAGAACTCTGAGGCCAACGTCCTGACTTTC.

This clonotype was observed a handful of times. V gene TRBV12-3 or TRBV12-4 combines with J gene TRBJ2-3, with TRBD1 matching 7 bases. V dropped 3 bases and J dropped 1; count of bases not matched to a gene: 4. The CDR3 is 15 amino acids. CDR3 coding DNA: TGTGCCAGCAGTTTTAGGGGGCAGCGCACAGATACGCAGTATTTT. Amino acids: CASSFRGQRTDTQYF.

This clonotype was counted only a few times. V usage is TRBV29-1 and J usage is TRBJ1-6; 7 positions agree with TRBD1. The trim removed 7 bases at V and 5 bases at J, leaving 11 bases unmatched. The CDR3 runs to 15 residues. Germline V lookup: CDR1 SQVTM, CDR2 ANQGSEA. The CDR3 protein is CSAPTGILDNSPLHF. The CDR3 nucleotides are TGCAGCGCTCCGACAGGGATCCTTGATAATTCACCCCTCCACTTT.

This clonotype was observed a handful of times. The chain uses TRBV11-2 and TRBJ2-1, with TRBD1 as a possible D gene (6 bases). This CDR3 comprises 19 residues. The V gene lost 4 bases and the J gene lost 0 bases, with 22 bases spanning the gap. Germline CDR1 and CDR2: SGHAT and FQNNGV. The DNA of the CDR3 is TGTGCCAGCAGCTCCGGGGTGGGGACACCTATGAGCTCCTACAATGAGCAGTTCTTC. This gives the protein CASSSGVGTPMSSYNEQFF.

The gene calls are TRBV7-2 and TRBJ2-7; 8 positions agree with TRBD2. Germline trimming cut 3 bases from V and 5 bases from J; bases unmatched to any gene: 9. Germline assignment: CDR1 SGHTA and CDR2 FQGNSA. CDR3 length equals 15 residues. CDR3 coding DNA: TGTGCCAGCAGCTTCGAAGTGGGACTAGGAGACGAGCAGTACTTC. Translation: CASSFEVGLGDEQYF.

This chain uses TRBV20-1 with TRBJ1-2; D is unclear. Trimming shortened V by 0 bases and J by 4 bases, and 12 bases separated the two germline ends. Germline lookup yields CDR1 DFQATT and CDR2 SNEGSKA (reference sequence). The CDR3 totals 14 residues. The CDR3 nucleotides are TGCAGTGCTAGAGATAACAGAAGAACCTATGGCTACACCTTC. This encodes CSARDNRRTYGYTF.

This chain connects TRBV27 to TRBJ2-2; D is undetermined. Germline-derived CDR1 and CDR2 are MNHEY and SMNVEV (reference sequence). This CDR3 spans 15 amino acids. V was shortened by 6 bases and J by 1 base, with 12 bases between the two germline ends. The CDR3 protein is CASSPYLRNTGELFF. DNA of the CDR3: TGTGCCAGCAGCCCATACCTAAGGAACACCGGGGAGCTGTTTTTT.

A single count supports this clonotype. The chain recombines TRBV9 with TRBJ2-1; 9 bases match TRBD2. The germline CDR1 and CDR2 sequences are SGDLS and YYNGEE. This CDR3 has 16 amino acids. J was trimmed by 2 bases and V by 3 bases; bases with no gene match: 6. The CDR3 DNA is TGTGCCAGCAGCGCCAAAGGCGGGAGGGCCTACAATGAGCAGTTCTTC. Its protein is CASSAKGGRAYNEQFF.

This clonotype was seen at least ten times. The V call is TRBV5-1, the J call TRBJ2-1; D tentatively fits TRBD1 or TRBD2 (5 bases each). CDR3 size: 15 residues. The germline V and J ends were trimmed by 4 bases and 0 bases, with 11 bases remaining between them. Germline V gene data show CDR1 as SGHRS and CDR2 as YFSETQ. The chain's CDR3 is CASSPGTDSYNEQFF. Here the CDR3 DNA reads TGCGCCAGCAGCCCTGGGACGGACTCCTACAATGAGCAGTTCTTC.

This chain connects TRBV28 to TRBJ2-7; TRBD2 is a possible D gene (6 bases). The V and J ends lost 2 bases and 10 bases respectively, with 12 bases between them. CDR3 length equals 12 residues. Germline V gene data show CDR1 as MDHEN and CDR2 as SYDVKM. CDR3 residues: CASSLGWGLQYF. The DNA of the CDR3 is TGTGCCAGCAGTTTAGGATGGGGACTTCAGTACTTC.

Only a few counts were recorded for this clonotype. The CDR3 protein is CATHYSGLAGGTGTEQYF. CDR3 DNA: TGTGCCACCCACTACTCGGGACTAGCGGGAGGGACGGGCACCGAGCAGTACTTC. The gene calls are TRBV27 and TRBJ2-7; TRBD2 matches 16 bases. The CDR3 has 18 amino acids. Germline-derived CDR1 and CDR2 are MNHEY and SMNVEV (reference sequence). J lost 6 bases, V lost 10 bases, and 18 bases had no gene match.

The chain employs TRBV12-3 or TRBV12-4 and TRBJ1-1; the D gene is possibly TRBD1 (5 bases). The CDR3 has 14 amino acids. The V and J ends lost 2 bases and 4 bases respectively, with 11 bases between them. CDR3 coding DNA: TGTGCCAGCAGTTTAAGTCAGGGAAGCACTGAAGCTTTCTTT. Encoded protein: CASSLSQGSTEAFF.

This clonotype has only a few counts. The gene calls are TRBV4-3 and TRBJ2-2; D is possibly TRBD2 (6 bases). The V gene lost 2 bases and the J gene lost 1 base, with 11 bases spanning the gap. CDR3 size: 16 residues. The germline CDR1 and CDR2 sequences are LGHNA and YSLEER. The CDR3 sequence: CASSQFLAKNTGELFF. The CDR3 DNA sequence: TGCGCCAGCAGCCAATTCCTAGCGAAGAACACCGGGGAGCTGTTTTTT.